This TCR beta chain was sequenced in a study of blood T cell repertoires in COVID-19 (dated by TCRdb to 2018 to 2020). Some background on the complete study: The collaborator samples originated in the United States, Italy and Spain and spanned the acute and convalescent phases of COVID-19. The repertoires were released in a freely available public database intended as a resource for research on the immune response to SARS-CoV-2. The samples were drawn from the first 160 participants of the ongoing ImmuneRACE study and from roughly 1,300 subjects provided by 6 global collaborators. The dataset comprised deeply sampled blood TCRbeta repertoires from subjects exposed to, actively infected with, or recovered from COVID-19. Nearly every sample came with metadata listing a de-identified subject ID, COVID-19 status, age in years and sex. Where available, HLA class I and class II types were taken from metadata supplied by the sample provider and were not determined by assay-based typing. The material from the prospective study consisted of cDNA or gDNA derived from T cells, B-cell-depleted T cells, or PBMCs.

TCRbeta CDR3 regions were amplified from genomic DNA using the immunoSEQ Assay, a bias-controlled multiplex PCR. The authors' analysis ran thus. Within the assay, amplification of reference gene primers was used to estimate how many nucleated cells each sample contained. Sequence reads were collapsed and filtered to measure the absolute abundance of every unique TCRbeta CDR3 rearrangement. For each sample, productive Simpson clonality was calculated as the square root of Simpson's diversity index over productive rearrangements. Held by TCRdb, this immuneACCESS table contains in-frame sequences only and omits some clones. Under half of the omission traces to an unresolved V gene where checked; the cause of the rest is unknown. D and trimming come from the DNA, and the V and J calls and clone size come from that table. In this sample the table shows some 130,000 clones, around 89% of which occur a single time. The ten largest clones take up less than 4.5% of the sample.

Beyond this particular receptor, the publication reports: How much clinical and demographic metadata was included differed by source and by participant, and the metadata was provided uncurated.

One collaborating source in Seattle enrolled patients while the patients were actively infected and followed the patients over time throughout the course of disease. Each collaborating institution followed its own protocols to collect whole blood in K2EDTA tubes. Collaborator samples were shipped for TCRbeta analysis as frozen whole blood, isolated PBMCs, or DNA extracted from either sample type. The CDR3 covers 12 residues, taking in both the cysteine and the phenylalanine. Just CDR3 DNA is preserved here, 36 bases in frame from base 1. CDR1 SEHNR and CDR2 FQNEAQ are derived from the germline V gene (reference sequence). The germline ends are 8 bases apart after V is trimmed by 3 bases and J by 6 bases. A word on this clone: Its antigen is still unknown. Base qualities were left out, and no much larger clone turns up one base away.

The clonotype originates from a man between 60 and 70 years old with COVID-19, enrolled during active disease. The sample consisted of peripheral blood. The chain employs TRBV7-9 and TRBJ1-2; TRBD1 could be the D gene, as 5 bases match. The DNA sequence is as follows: TGTGCCAGCAGCTTGGGGGGAAATGGCTACACCTTC. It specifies CASSLGGNGYTF.